Listed below are T cell receptor beta chains from one sample, sequenced in a study of shared clonotypes between healthy human individuals. Sequencing was performed with immunoSEQ multiplex PCR; in TCRdb, only in-frame clones are kept and a portion is missing. Among under 550,000 clones listed, less than 96% were seen once. The sample comprised naive CD4+ T cells sorted from blood. These receptors all stem from a woman aged 25-40 years in good health. CDR3s include the opening cysteine and the closing phenylalanine or tryptophan. The D gene is left open where the match is weak. Clone size is stated in some rows and not others, as once, few, many or a class when expanded.

TRBV14	.	TRBJ1-6	.	TGTGCCAGCAGCCGAGGGGGGCGCTCCTATAATTCACCCCTCCACTTT	CASSRGGRSYNSPLHF
TRBV2	TRBD1	TRBJ1-5	.	TGTGCCAGCAGTGGACTGACAGGGGTCGATCAGCCCCAGCATTTT	CASSGLTGVDQPQHF
TRBV13	TRBD1	TRBJ2-7	.	TGTGCCAGCAGCTTAGTTGGGACAGCCTACGAGCAGTACTTC	CASSLVGTAYEQYF
TRBV5-1	.	TRBJ2-7	.	TGCGCCAGCAGCCCAACCGTGGGGCCCCGCTACGAGCAGTACTTC	CASSPTVGPRYEQYF
TRBV28	.	TRBJ2-7	.	TGTGCCAGCAGTTTATACCGGACACTTCAATACGAGCAGTACTTC	CASSLYRTLQYEQYF
TRBV6-1	TRBD1	TRBJ2-5	once	TGTGCCAGCAGTGTACAGGGGGGCCAAGAGACCCAGTACTTC	CASSVQGGQETQYF
TRBV15	.	TRBJ1-5	once	TGTGCCACCAGCAGGATCTACGGAAATCAGCCCCAGCATTTT	CATSRIYGNQPQHF
TRBV2	TRBD2	TRBJ2-1	.	TGTGCCAGCTTCAGAAGGGAGACTAGCGGGAGGATGTACAATGAGCAGTTCTTC	CASFRRETSGRMYNEQFF
TRBV11-2	TRBD2	TRBJ2-5	once	TGTGCCAGCAGCCCGGGGGGACTAGCTCTGGGAGAGACCCAGTACTTC	CASSPGGLALGETQYF
TRBV19	.	TRBJ2-1	.	TGTGCCAGTAGTATACAGGGGGCGGGAGAGAGGGACAATGAGCAGTTCTTC	CASSIQGAGERDNEQFF
TRBV6-5	.	TRBJ2-5	.	TGTGCCAGCAGTTCCCCGTCGGGTCGGGGGTCCCAGTACTTC	CASSSPSGRGSQYF
TRBV2	TRBD1	TRBJ1-2	once	TGTGCCAGCAGTGGGGCGGGACAGGCTCTTCGGGATGGCTACACCTTC	CASSGAGQALRDGYTF
TRBV18	.	TRBJ1-1	.	TGTGCCAGCTCGGTAGGTGGGGATACTGAAGCTTTCTTT	CASSVGGDTEAFF
TRBV5-1	.	TRBJ1-4	.	TGCGCCAGCAGCTGGGAGGGGCGCCGTGAAAAACTGTTTTTT	CASSWEGRREKLFF
TRBV5-1	.	TRBJ2-1	.	TGCGCCAGCAGCTTGGCGGGCAGGGGGGTCTCCTACAATGAGCAGTTCTTC	CASSLAGRGVSYNEQFF
TRBV6-6	.	TRBJ2-7	.	TGTGCCAGCAGTTACGGCGGTACCCAGGACGAGCAGTACTTC	CASSYGGTQDEQYF
TRBV19	.	TRBJ2-7	once	TGTGCCAGTAGACACCTGGACAGGGAGGGTATGGACTTC	CASRHLDREGMDF
TRBV5-4	TRBD2	TRBJ2-5	.	TGTGCCAGCAGCCCGGGGGCGGGAGGGCCGGAGACCCAGTACTTC	CASSPGAGGPETQYF
TRBV5-4	.	TRBJ1-2	.	TGTGCCAGCAGCTTACGTCAGGGAGCGAATGGCTACACCTTC	CASSLRQGANGYTF
TRBV6-5	.	TRBJ2-7	.	TGTGCCAGCAGAACGGACACCCTCGAGCAGTACTTC	CASRTDTLEQYF
TRBV4-1	.	TRBJ2-5	once	TGCGCCAGCAGCCACTTACAAGAGACCCAGTACTTC	CASSHLQETQYF
TRBV28	.	TRBJ1-4	once	TGTGCCAGCAGTTTAGACGCGGGTGAAAAACTGTTTTTT	CASSLDAGEKLFF
TRBV28	TRBD1	TRBJ2-7	.	TGTGCCAGCAGTTACTCCGACAGGGGCCGCTCCTACGAGCAGTACTTC	CASSYSDRGRSYEQYF
TRBV6-5	.	TRBJ1-3	.	TGTGCCAGCAGCTCCGGGGGCGCAGGAAACACCATATATTTT	CASSSGGAGNTIYF
TRBV11-2	TRBD2	TRBJ2-1	.	TGTGCCAGCAGCTCCCGACTAGCGGGAGGGAAGAATGAGCAGTTCTTC	CASSSRLAGGKNEQFF
TRBV5-1	TRBD2	TRBJ2-2	.	TGCGCCAGCAGCTTGACTAGCGGAGGGACCGGGGAGCTGTTTTTT	CASSLTSGGTGELFF
TRBV6-1	.	TRBJ2-7	.	TGTGCCAGCAGTGATGGCTACGAGCAGTACTTC	CASSDGYEQYF
TRBV6-1	.	TRBJ1-4	.	TGTGCCAGCATAAGGGAGGTGGACGAAAAACTGTTTTTT	CASIREVDEKLFF
TRBV29-1	TRBD2	TRBJ2-2	.	TGCAGCGTTGGGCCTAGCGGCTACACCGGGGAGCTGTTTTTT	CSVGPSGYTGELFF
TRBV30	.	TRBJ2-5	.	TGTGCCTGGGGCCCGTACCAAGAGACCCAGTACTTC	CAWGPYQETQYF
TRBV19	.	TRBJ2-5	.	TGTGCCAGTGGGCCTAGCAGCCCGAGGGAGACCCAGTACTTC	CASGPSSPRETQYF
TRBV6-5	.	TRBJ2-5	.	TGTGCCAGCGGTAGTTTGGAAGAGACCCAGTACTTC	CASGSLEETQYF
TRBV4-1	.	TRBJ2-5	.	TGCGCCAGCAGCCAAGATAGGGGCTGGGCGTCTCAAGAGACCCAGTACTTC	CASSQDRGWASQETQYF
TRBV28	TRBD1	TRBJ2-7	.	TGTGCCAGCAGTACGACGGGACAGACCTACGAGCAGTACTTC	CASSTTGQTYEQYF
TRBV4-2	TRBD2	TRBJ2-1	once	TGTGCCAGCAGCCCAGCCGGGAGGACAAACAATGAGCAGTTCTTC	CASSPAGRTNNEQFF
TRBV18	TRBD1	TRBJ2-1	.	TGTGCCAGCTCACCTAGACAGGGGACCTACAATGAGCAGTTCTTC	CASSPRQGTYNEQFF
TRBV5-5	TRBD1	TRBJ2-7	.	TGTGCCAGCAGCGTGGACCCCGGGACAGGGGGCGTCTACGAGCAGTACTTC	CASSVDPGTGGVYEQYF
TRBV5-1	TRBD2	TRBJ2-1	.	TGCGCCAGCAGCGTCCCTTCTAGCGGTCTCTCCTACAATGAGCAGTTCTTC	CASSVPSSGLSYNEQFF
TRBV6-1	.	TRBJ1-4	.	TGTGCCAGCAGTGACAAGGGGCTTGATGAAAAACTGTTTTTT	CASSDKGLDEKLFF
TRBV6-5	.	TRBJ2-7	.	TGTGCCAGCAGTTCGAAGACTAGTCTCTACGAGCAGTACTTC	CASSSKTSLYEQYF
TRBV11-2	.	TRBJ2-2	.	TGTGCCAGCAGCTTTGCGGGCACCGGGGAGCTGTTTTTT	CASSFAGTGELFF
TRBV6-1	TRBD1	TRBJ1-1	.	TGTGCCAGCGCTTTACAGGGGGGTAGTCACACTGAAGCTTTCTTT	CASALQGGSHTEAFF